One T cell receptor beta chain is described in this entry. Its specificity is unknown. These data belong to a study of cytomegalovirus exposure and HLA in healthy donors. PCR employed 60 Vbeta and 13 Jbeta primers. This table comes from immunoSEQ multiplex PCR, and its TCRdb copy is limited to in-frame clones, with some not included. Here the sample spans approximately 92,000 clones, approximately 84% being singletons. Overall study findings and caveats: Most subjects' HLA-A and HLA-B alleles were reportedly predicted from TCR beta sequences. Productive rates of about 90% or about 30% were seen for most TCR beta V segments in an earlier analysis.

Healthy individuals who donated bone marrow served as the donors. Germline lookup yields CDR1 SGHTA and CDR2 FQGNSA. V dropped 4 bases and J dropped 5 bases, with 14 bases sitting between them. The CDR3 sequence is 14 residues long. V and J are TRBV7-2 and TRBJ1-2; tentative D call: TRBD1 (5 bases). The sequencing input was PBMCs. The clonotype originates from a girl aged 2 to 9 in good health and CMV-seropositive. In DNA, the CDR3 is TGTGCCAGCAGCTCTAGATGGGGGGAATATGGCTACACCTTC. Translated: CASSSRWGEYGYTF. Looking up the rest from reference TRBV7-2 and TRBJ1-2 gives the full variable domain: GAGVSQSPSNKVTEKGKDVELRCDPISGHTALYWYRQSLGQGLEFLIYFQGNSAPDKSGLPSDRFSAERTGGSVSTLTIQRTQQEDSAVYLCASSSRWGEYGYTFGSGTRLTVV.